The 32 T cell receptor beta chains listed next were all sequenced from one sample in a study of T cell changes during pregnancy in multiple sclerosis. Method: immunoSEQ multiplex PCR; TCRdb's copy keeps in-frame clones and lacks some. This sample yields 45,000 to 55,000 clones, of which around 90% are seen a single time; roughly 0.61% belongs to the top ten. The specimen was CD4+ T cells from peripheral blood mononuclear cells, collected after pregnancy. The receptors come from a female donor in good health, enrolled as a control in a pregnancy study.

This chain joins TRBV7-9 and TRBJ2-7; 9 positions agree with TRBD2. CDR1 is SEHNR, CDR2 FQNEAQ, per germline (reference sequence). The CDR3 sequence is 17 residues long. After removal of 6 bases from V and 1 base from J, the junction contained 13 bases not matched to a gene. CDR3 DNA: TGTGCCAGCAGGCCAAAGGGGGGAGCGGGGGGATCCTACGAGCAGTACTTC. Protein product: CASRPKGGAGGSYEQYF.

V gene TRBV19 combines with J gene TRBJ1-4; D is possibly TRBD1 (6 bases). The V end lost 8 bases, the J end lost 8 bases, and 21 bases lay between the germline ends. This CDR3 is 15 amino acids long. Germline values: CDR1 LNHDA, CDR2 SQIVND (reference sequence). The DNA for the CDR3 is TGTGCCAGTCGCCTGGGGAGACAGGTAGTCGAAAAACTGTTTTTT. It specifies CASRLGRQVVEKLFF.

This chain joins TRBV7-3 and TRBJ2-7, with 8 bases matching TRBD2. Losses at the gene ends were 5 bases for V and 4 bases for J; bases not matched to a gene: 7. The CDR3 covers 14 residues. In germline, CDR1 is SGHTA, CDR2 FQGTGA. CDR3 sequence (DNA): TGTGCCAGCAGCCCGGGGGGACTAGGTTACGAGCAGTACTTC. Translation: CASSPGGLGYEQYF. The variable domain in full, completed from reference TRBV7-3 and TRBJ2-7, reads GAGVSQTPSNKVTEKGKYVELRCDPISGHTALYWYRQSLGQGPEFLIYFQGTGAADDSGLPNDRFFAVRPEGSVSTLKIQRTERGDSAVYLCASSPGGLGYEQYFGPGTRLTVT.

This rearrangement joins TRBV19 to TRBJ2-7; 9 nucleotides line up with TRBD2. The germline V gene encodes CDR1 LNHDA and CDR2 SQIVND (reference sequence). The trim removed 4 bases at V and 3 bases at J, leaving 7 bases unmatched. The length of the CDR3 is 15 residues. CDR3 sequence reads: CASSTTSGRIYEQYF. CDR3 DNA sequence: TGTGCCAGTAGTACAACTAGCGGGCGCATCTACGAGCAGTACTTC.

The sample holds one count of this clone. The V call is TRBV5-1, the J call TRBJ2-1, with 14 bases matching TRBD2. The ends lost 2 bases at V and 6 bases at J; junction bases unmatched: 1. CDR3 size: 15 residues. Germline loops: CDR1 SGHRS, CDR2 YFSETQ. Written as DNA, the CDR3 is TGCGCCAGCAGCTTAGGGACTAGCGGGAGCAATGAGCAGTTCTTC. Translating gives CASSLGTSGSNEQFF.

The genes are TRBV6-1 and TRBJ1-3, with D unclear. Germline V gives CDR1 MNHNS, CDR2 SASEGT. Between the trimmed V and J ends, which lost 0 bases and 0 bases, there was a span of 12 bases. This CDR3 has 17 residues. The CDR3 loop is CASSEAGRAISGNTIYF. The CDR3 DNA sequence: TGTGCCAGCAGTGAAGCGGGTAGAGCGATCTCTGGAAACACCATATATTTT.

J is TRBJ2-1 and V is TRBV5-1; a weak D match, TRBD2 (6 bases). Germline V gives CDR1 SGHRS, CDR2 YFSETQ. CDR3 length: 14 amino acids. The V gene lost 6 bases and the J gene lost 7 bases, with 17 bases spanning the gap. The CDR3 is CASNEIPGRNEQFF. CDR3 bases: TGCGCCAGCAACGAGATTCCAGGGAGGAATGAGCAGTTCTTC.

V gene TRBV6-1 combines with J gene TRBJ2-7; D ambiguous. This CDR3 has 13 residues. The germline V gene has CDR1 MNHNS and CDR2 SASEGT. The V gene lost 3 bases and the J gene lost 4 bases, with 10 bases spanning the gap. In DNA, the CDR3 is TGTGCCAGCAGTGAGGGCATACAGTACGAGCAGTACTTC. It yields the protein CASSEGIQYEQYF.

This chain links TRBV7-9 with TRBJ1-4; a weak D match, TRBD1 (5 bases). The ends were cut back, 5 bases at V and 8 bases at J, with 21 bases in the middle. Germline CDR1 and CDR2: SEHNR and FQNEAQ (reference sequence). The CDR3 is 16 amino acids. CDR3 DNA: TGTGCCAGCAGCCAAGGATCTAGGGCCGGGGGAGAAAAACTGTTTTTT. Translation: CASSQGSRAGGEKLFF. The whole variable domain, filled in from reference TRBV7-9 and TRBJ1-4, reads DTGVSQNPRHKITKRGQNVTFRCDPISEHNRLYWYRQTLGQGPEFLTYFQNEAQLEKSRLLSDRFSAERPKGSFSTLEIQRTEQGDSAMYLCASSQGSRAGGEKLFFGSGTQLSVL.

The rearrangement joins TRBV7-8 to TRBJ2-7, with 12 bases that match TRBD2. The CDR3 has 19 amino acids. J lost 3 bases, V lost 1 base, and 13 bases had no gene match. Germline V gene lookup returns CDR1 SGHVS and CDR2 FQNEAQ. CDR3 amino acids: CASSLEGMMGLAGFYEQYF. CDR3 DNA: TGTGCCAGCAGCTTAGAAGGGATGATGGGACTAGCGGGTTTCTACGAGCAGTACTTC.

The chain is built from TRBV5-6 and TRBJ1-1; the D is unclear. This CDR3 has 15 residues. Germline CDR1 and CDR2: SGHDT and YYEEEE. V was shortened by 0 bases and J by 1 base, with 10 bases between the two germline ends. In DNA, the CDR3 is TGTGCCAGCAGCTTGGACAGCCGTTCGAACACTGAAGCTTTCTTT. This sequence encodes CASSLDSRSNTEAFF.

DNA of the CDR3: TGTGCCAGCAGTTTAATCGGGATCTCTGGGGCCAACGTCCTGACTTTC. Translated, it gives CASSLIGISGANVLTF. The genes are TRBV28 and TRBJ2-6; weak D call: TRBD2 (5 bases). CDR3 length equals 16 residues. Germline CDR1 is MDHEN and CDR2 is SYDVKM. V lost 2 bases to trimming and J lost 0 bases, with 8 bases between them.

This clone was observed once. The rearrangement links TRBV11-2 to TRBJ1-5; perhaps TRBD1 as D (6 bases). CDR1 and CDR2 from the germline V gene are SGHAT and FQNNGV. V was clipped by 1 base and J by 2 bases, with 6 bases between them. CDR3 length: 14 amino acids. CDR3 in amino acids: CASSLAGGNQPQHF. The CDR3 region has the DNA TGTGCCAGCAGCTTAGCAGGGGGCAATCAGCCCCAGCATTTT.

The gene calls are TRBV6-5 and TRBJ2-3; D is unclear. The ends were cut back, 0 bases at V and 1 base at J, with 11 bases in the middle. Germline V lookup: CDR1 MNHEY, CDR2 SVGAGI. There are 16 residues in the CDR3. CDR3 bases: TGTGCCAGCAGTTACTCCGGCAGGTCCGGCACAGATACGCAGTATTTT. Translated: CASSYSGRSGTDTQYF.

The V and J genes are TRBV29-1 and TRBJ2-4; 8 nucleotides line up with TRBD2. The V gene's germline CDR1 is SQVTM and CDR2 ANQGSEA. This CDR3 spans 16 amino acids. V lost 6 bases, J lost 3 bases, and 13 bases stayed unmatched. The CDR3 sequence is CSVAPGGVGGKNIQYF. In nucleotides, the CDR3 is TGCAGCGTGGCCCCCGGGGGGGTTGGGGGCAAAAACATTCAGTACTTC.

This clone was seen once. The chain employs TRBV5-8 and TRBJ2-1, with D possibly TRBD1 on 6 matching bases. CDR1 is SGHTS, CDR2 YDEGEE, per germline. V was clipped by 3 bases and J by 12 bases, with 25 bases between them. The CDR3 is 16 amino acids. CDR3 residues: CASSSRLLGAQGLQFF. The CDR3 nucleotides are TGTGCCAGCAGCTCCCGTTTGTTGGGGGCGCAAGGTTTGCAGTTCTTC.

This clone was counted between two and nine times. The chain carries TRBV27 and TRBJ1-1; 9 bases fit TRBD1. This CDR3 region has 13 residues. The J segment lost 6 bases and the V segment lost 3 bases, leaving 2 bases of the junction unmatched. Looked up from germline, CDR1 is MNHEY and CDR2 is SMNVEV (reference sequence). The CDR3 DNA follows: TGTGCCAGCAGTTTCCGACAGGGGGCTGAAGCTTTCTTT. It yields the protein CASSFRQGAEAFF.

This rearrangement joins TRBV29-1 to TRBJ2-1; 9 bases align to TRBD2. CDR1 SQVTM and CDR2 ANQGSEA come from the germline V gene. This CDR3 region has 22 residues. V shed 5 bases and J 1 base; nucleotides not matched to a gene: 27. The CDR3 coding sequence is TGCAGCGTTCCAAAATGGGGGGTAGCGGGGGCTCGTCAGACCGGGTCCTACAATGAGCAGTTCTTC. It codes for CSVPKWGVAGARQTGSYNEQFF.

The chain uses TRBV5-1 and TRBJ2-3, with 8 positions matching TRBD2. Per germline, CDR1 SGHRS and CDR2 YFSETQ. The CDR3 length is 15 residues. Trimming removed 0 bases from V and 3 bases from J; junction bases left unmatched: 3. DNA for the CDR3: TGCGCCAGCAGCTTGGGAAGCGGGGGTACAGATACGCAGTATTTT. It is translated as CASSLGSGGTDTQYF.

Only one count was recorded for this clone. This chain joins TRBV6-1 and TRBJ2-3; D may be TRBD2 (6 bases). The CDR3 covers 14 residues. Germline-derived CDR1 and CDR2 are MNHNS and SASEGT. Trimming removed 2 bases from V and 11 bases from J, with 17 bases in between. The CDR3 nucleotides are TGTGCCAGCAGTGAACGGACTACCCCATTTAGGCAGTATTTT. Amino acid sequence: CASSERTTPFRQYF.

The chain is built from TRBV18 and TRBJ2-1; TRBD2 matches at 13 bases. After removal of 2 bases from V and 5 bases from J, the junction contained 0 bases not matched to a gene. The CDR3 has 15 amino acids. Looked up from germline, CDR1 is KGHSH and CDR2 is LQKENI. CDR3 bases: TGTGCCAGCTCACCAGGGACTAGCGGGAACAATGAGCAGTTCTTC. It is translated as CASSPGTSGNNEQFF.

This chain joins TRBV6-1 and TRBJ2-5, with 7 bases fitting TRBD2. CDR1 is MNHNS, CDR2 SASEGT, per germline. The CDR3 runs 14 residues. With 6 bases clipped from V and 2 bases from J, the junction kept 6 bases outside the gene matches. The chain's CDR3 is CASSRGLVQETQYF. The CDR3 DNA reads as TGTGCCAGCAGCCGCGGACTAGTTCAAGAGACCCAGTACTTC.

J is TRBJ2-1 and V is TRBV4-1; no clear D gene. V was cut by 3 bases and J by 0 bases, with 18 bases left in between. In germline, CDR1 is MGHRA, CDR2 YSYEKL. The CDR3 spans 18 residues. The CDR3 nucleotides read TGCGCCAGCAGCCACCAAGCGCCGGTCTTAAGCTCCTACAATGAGCAGTTCTTC. It yields the protein CASSHQAPVLSSYNEQFF.

This clone was observed a few times. V is TRBV4-1 and J is TRBJ1-1, with a weak D call TRBD1 (5 bases). The CDR3 sequence is 13 residues long. Trimming shortened V by 0 bases and J by 11 bases, and 13 bases separated the two germline ends. Germline V gene data show CDR1 as MGHRA and CDR2 as YSYEKL. CDR3 coding DNA: TGCGCCAGCAGCCAAGAAGGAGGGGCCGGGGCTTTCTTT. Protein sequence: CASSQEGGAGAFF.

The V and J genes are TRBV28 and TRBJ2-7, with 7 bases matching TRBD1. V was clipped by 6 bases and J by 2 bases; unmatched bases: 4. The CDR3 loop spans 13 amino acids. Germline-derived CDR1 and CDR2 are MDHEN and SYDVKM. The CDR3 region has the DNA TGTGCCAGCAGGGGACAGCAGGCCTACGAGCAGTACTTC. Translation: CASRGQQAYEQYF.

This chain uses TRBV5-1 with TRBJ2-5; no clear D gene. The CDR3 contains 14 residues. CDR1 is SGHRS and CDR2 is YFSETQ in the germline V gene. V lost 0 bases and J 2 bases, leaving 8 bases between the germline ends. This CDR3 reads CASSLGALQETQYF. In nucleotides, the CDR3 is TGCGCCAGCAGCTTGGGGGCCCTTCAAGAGACCCAGTACTTC.

This chain joins TRBV19 and TRBJ1-2; no reliable D call. There are 15 residues in the CDR3. The V end was cut by 5 bases, the J end by 2 bases, with 15 bases between. Looked up from germline, CDR1 is LNHDA and CDR2 is SQIVND (reference sequence). The CDR3 region is CASSLSLAGNYGYTF. The CDR3 bases are TGTGCCAGTAGTCTTTCCCTAGCTGGGAACTATGGCTACACCTTC.

The V and J genes are TRBV19 and TRBJ1-6; 9 bases align to TRBD1. J was trimmed by 0 bases and V by 4 bases; bases with no gene match: 10. This CDR3 is built from 19 residues. Germline CDR1 and CDR2: LNHDA and SQIVND (reference sequence). This CDR3 reads CASSRQGGQGSSYNSPLHF. The CDR3 coding sequence is TGTGCCAGTAGTAGACAAGGAGGACAGGGGAGCTCCTATAATTCACCCCTCCACTTT.

The chain recombines TRBV4-2 with TRBJ2-7; a possible D gene is TRBD1 (5 bases). Per germline, CDR1 LGHNA and CDR2 YNFKEQ. V lost 0 bases, J lost 4 bases, and 7 bases lay in between. The CDR3 length is 13 residues. The CDR3 bases are TGTGCCAGCAGCCAAGACAGGGATTACGAGCAGTACTTC. Amino acid sequence: CASSQDRDYEQYF.

The V call is TRBV4-1, the J call TRBJ2-5; TRBD2 might be the D (6 bases). The CDR3 is 15 amino acids. Germline CDR1 is MGHRA and CDR2 is YSYEKL. The V end lost 1 base, the J end lost 5 bases, and 14 bases lay between the germline ends. For the CDR3, the DNA is TGCGCCAGCAGCCAAGTGGGACTGCCGGGGGAGACCCAGTACTTC. Its protein is CASSQVGLPGETQYF.

This clone was seen more than once but under ten times. V and J are TRBV6-1 and TRBJ1-2; D unresolved. V gave up 5 bases and J gave up 5 bases, with 9 bases separating them. Germline CDR1 and CDR2: MNHNS and SASEGT. The CDR3 totals 12 residues. The CDR3 bases are TGTGCCAGCAGTTCCGGGGTTTATGGCTACACCTTC. This encodes CASSSGVYGYTF.

The rearrangement links TRBV20-1 to TRBJ2-1; TRBD2 might be the D (6 bases). Germline V gene lookup returns CDR1 DFQATT and CDR2 SNEGSKA (reference sequence). This CDR3 is 11 amino acids long. V gave up 7 bases and J gave up 6 bases, with 10 bases separating them. In nucleotides, the CDR3 is TGCAGTGTCCGACTAGTCAATGAGCAGTTCTTC. This translates into CSVRLVNEQFF.